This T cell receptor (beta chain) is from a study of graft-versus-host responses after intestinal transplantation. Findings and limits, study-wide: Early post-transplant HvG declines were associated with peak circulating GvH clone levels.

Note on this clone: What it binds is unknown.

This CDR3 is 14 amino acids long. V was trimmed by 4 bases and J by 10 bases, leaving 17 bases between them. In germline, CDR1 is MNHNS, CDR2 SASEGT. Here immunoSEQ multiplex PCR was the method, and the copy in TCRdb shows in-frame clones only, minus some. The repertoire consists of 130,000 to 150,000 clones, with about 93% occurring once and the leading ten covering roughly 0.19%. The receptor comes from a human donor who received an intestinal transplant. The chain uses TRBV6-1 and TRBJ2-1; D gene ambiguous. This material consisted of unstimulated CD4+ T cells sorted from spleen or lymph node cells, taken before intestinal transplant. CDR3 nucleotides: TGTGCCAGCAGTGTCCTCAGGAGTATGGGGGAGCAGTTCTTC. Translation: CASSVLRSMGEQFF.